This T cell receptor beta chain was identified in a study of blood T cell repertoires in COVID-19. Living in 24 US areas, the participants were between about 18 and 100 years of age. Per the original methods: Nucleated cell number was recorded as an estimate derived from reference gene primer amplification. This table comes from immunoSEQ multiplex PCR, and its TCRdb copy is limited to in-frame clones, with some not included. That table furnishes V, J and clone size, whereas the DNA furnished D and trimming. This sample has approximately 250,000 clones; approximately 79% occur once, and the top ten carry 4.1%. The CDR3 sequence is 15 residues long. Trimming pared 5 bases from V and 3 bases from J, leaving 15 bases between. From germline, CDR1 is MNHEY and CDR2 SMNVEV (reference sequence).

V and J are TRBV27 and TRBJ2-3; D call uncertain. Specimen: PBMCs or T cells enriched from blood (not recorded which). The TCR was taken from a man aged 30 to 39 with acute COVID-19. The CDR3 loop is CASSVDPSGTDTQYF. The CDR3 DNA reads TGTGCCAGCAGTGTAGACCCCTCCGGGACAGATACGCAGTATTTT.